This is a list of T cell receptor beta chains from one sample in a study of cytomegalovirus exposure and HLA in healthy donors. The assay was immunoSEQ multiplex PCR, and TCRdb's table has in-frame clones only and misses some. The sample yields approximately 160,000 clones, approximately 80% seen once. The source material was PBMCs. These receptors originate from a man aged 25-45 years in good health and CMV-seropositive. Both conserved end residues are part of each CDR3. Fields, in order: J gene, V gene, CDR3 protein.

>TRBJ1-6|TRBV6-5
CASRYTGIANSPLHF
>TRBJ2-7|TRBV9
CASSEAPGSYEQYF
>TRBJ2-3|TRBV5-1
CASSFSSGGRTDTQYF
>TRBJ2-3|TRBV7-6
CASSGSGWGTDTQYF
>TRBJ1-5|TRBV27
CASSTLGQGDNQPQHF
>TRBJ1-6|TRBV9
CASSPQGGTVASPLHF
>TRBJ1-2|TRBV4-1
CASSPEVDNRYYGYTF
>TRBJ1-2|TRBV9
CASSVAGQTLYGYTF
>TRBJ1-2|TRBV20-1
CSAPLRGISGF
>TRBJ2-7|TRBV29-1
CSVEGRASYEQYF
>TRBJ2-1|TRBV12-5
CASGLGTGTAYNEQFF
>TRBJ2-1|TRBV5-4
CASSLAGLSSYNEQFF
>TRBJ1-6|TRBV7-5
CARSLGPAGRPYNSPLHF
>TRBJ2-7|TRBV5-8
CASSLGQGSNYEQYF
>TRBJ2-7|TRBV11-2
CASLPGGGYEQYF
>TRBJ1-1|TRBV4-3
CASSRTYRTGVTEAFF
>TRBJ2-3|TRBV11-2
CASSSRGRTDTQYF
>TRBJ1-2|TRBV27
CASSLRGLGGYTF
>TRBJ1-1|TRBV30
CAWRARTGDTEAFF
>TRBJ1-1|TRBV7-9
CASSWGQGETEAFF
>TRBJ1-1|TRBV11-2
CASSLEQGPAEAFF
>TRBJ2-7|TRBV7-2
CASSLILAGDEQYF
>TRBJ2-7|TRBV28
CASTSGPAGRVNEQYF
>TRBJ2-3|TRBV14
CASSHRGANTQYF
>TRBJ1-2|TRBV18
CASSSRQGAPVFYGYTF
>TRBJ2-1|TRBV9
CASSVDSASGAYNEQFF